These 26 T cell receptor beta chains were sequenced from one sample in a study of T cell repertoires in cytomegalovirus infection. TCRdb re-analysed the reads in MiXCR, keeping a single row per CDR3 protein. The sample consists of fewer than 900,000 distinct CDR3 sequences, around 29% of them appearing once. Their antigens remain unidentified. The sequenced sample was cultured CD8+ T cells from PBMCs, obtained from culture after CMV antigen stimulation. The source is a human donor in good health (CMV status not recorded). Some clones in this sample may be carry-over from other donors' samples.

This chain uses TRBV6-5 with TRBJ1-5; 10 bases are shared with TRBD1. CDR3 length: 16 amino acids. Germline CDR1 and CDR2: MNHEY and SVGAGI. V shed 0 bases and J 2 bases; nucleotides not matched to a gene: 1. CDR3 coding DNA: TGTGCCAGCAGTTACTCGGGGACAGGGGGCAATCAGCCCCAGCATTTT. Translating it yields CASSYSGTGGNQPQHF.

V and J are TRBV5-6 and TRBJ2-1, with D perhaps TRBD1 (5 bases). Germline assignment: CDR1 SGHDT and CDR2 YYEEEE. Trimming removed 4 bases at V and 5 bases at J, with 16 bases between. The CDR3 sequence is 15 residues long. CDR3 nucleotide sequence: TGTGCCAGCAGCCCCCTAGGTGACAGTCACAATGAGCAGTTCTTC. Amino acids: CASSPLGDSHNEQFF.

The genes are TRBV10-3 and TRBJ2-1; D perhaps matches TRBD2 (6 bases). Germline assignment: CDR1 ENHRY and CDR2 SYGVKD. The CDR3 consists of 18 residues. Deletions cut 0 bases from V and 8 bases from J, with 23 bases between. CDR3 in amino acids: CAISESTRVGGVGDEQFF. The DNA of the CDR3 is TGTGCCATCAGTGAGTCTACAAGGGTCGGCGGGGTCGGAGATGAGCAGTTCTTC.

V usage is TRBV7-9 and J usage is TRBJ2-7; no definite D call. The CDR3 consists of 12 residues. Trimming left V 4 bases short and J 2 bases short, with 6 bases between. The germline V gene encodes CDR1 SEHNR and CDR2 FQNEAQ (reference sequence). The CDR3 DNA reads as TGTGCCAGCAGCTCGTCCCCCTACGAGCAGTACTTC. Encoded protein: CASSSSPYEQYF.

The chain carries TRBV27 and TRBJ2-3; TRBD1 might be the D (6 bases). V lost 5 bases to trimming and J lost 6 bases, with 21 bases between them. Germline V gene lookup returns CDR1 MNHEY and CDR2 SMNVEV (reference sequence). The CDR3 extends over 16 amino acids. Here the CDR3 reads CASSPPRGPRGDTQYF. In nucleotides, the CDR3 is TGTGCCAGCAGTCCACCGCGTGGGCCGAGGGGGGATACGCAGTATTTT.

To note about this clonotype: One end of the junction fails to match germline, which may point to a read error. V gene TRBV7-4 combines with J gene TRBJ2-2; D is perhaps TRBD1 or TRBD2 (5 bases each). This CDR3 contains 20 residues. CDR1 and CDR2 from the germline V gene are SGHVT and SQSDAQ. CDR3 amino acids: CASSTSYPVGGGPNTGERFF. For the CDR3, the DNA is TGTGCCAGCAGCACCTCCTATCCGGTGGGTGGGGGTCCGAACACCGGGGAGCGGTTTTTT.

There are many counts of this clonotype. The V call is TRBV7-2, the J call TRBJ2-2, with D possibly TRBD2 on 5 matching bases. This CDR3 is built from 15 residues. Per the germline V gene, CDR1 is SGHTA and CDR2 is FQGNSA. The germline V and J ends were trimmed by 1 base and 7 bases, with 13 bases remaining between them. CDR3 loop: CASSLDGVRGGELFF. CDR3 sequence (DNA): TGTGCCAGCAGCTTAGACGGTGTACGGGGCGGGGAGCTGTTTTTT.

The CDR3 sequence: CASSLAGPSSYEQYV. The CDR3 coding sequence is TGTGCCAGCAGTTTAGCTGGGCCCAGCTCCTACGAGCAGTACGTC. The chain couples TRBV27 to TRBJ2-7, with no clear D. Looked up from germline, CDR1 is MNHEY and CDR2 is SMNVEV (reference sequence). The V end was cut by 2 bases, the J end by 0 bases, with 11 bases between. The CDR3 runs 15 residues.

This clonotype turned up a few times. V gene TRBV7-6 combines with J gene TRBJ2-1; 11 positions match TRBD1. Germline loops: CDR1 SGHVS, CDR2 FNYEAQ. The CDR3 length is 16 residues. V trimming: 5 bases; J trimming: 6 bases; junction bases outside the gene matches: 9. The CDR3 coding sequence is TGTGCCAGCAGCCTAGGAGGACAGGGGGCCTTCAATGAGCAGTTCTTC. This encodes CASSLGGQGAFNEQFF. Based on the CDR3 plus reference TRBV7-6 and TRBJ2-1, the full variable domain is GAGVSQSPRYKVTKRGQDVALRCDPISGHVSLYWYRQALGQGPEFLTYFNYEAQQDKSGLPNDRFSAERPEGSISTLTIQRTEQRDSAMYRCASSLGGQGAFNEQFFGPGTRLTVL.

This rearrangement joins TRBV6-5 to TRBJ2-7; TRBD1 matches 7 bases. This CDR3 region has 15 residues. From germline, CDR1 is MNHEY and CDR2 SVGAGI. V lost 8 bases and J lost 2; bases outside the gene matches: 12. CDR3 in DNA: TGTGCCAGCTCTGGGGTCACAGGGGCCGCCTACGAGCAGTACTTC. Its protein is CASSGVTGAAYEQYF.

CDR3 in amino acids: CASSAYRGGNDGYTF. CDR3 nucleotide sequence: TGTGCCAGCAGTGCCTACAGGGGAGGTAATGATGGCTACACCTTC. The gene calls are TRBV6-1 and TRBJ1-2; TRBD1 agrees at 7 bases. Germline trimming cut 4 bases from V and 6 bases from J; bases unmatched to any gene: 11. Per germline, CDR1 MNHNS and CDR2 SASEGT. This CDR3 has 15 amino acids.

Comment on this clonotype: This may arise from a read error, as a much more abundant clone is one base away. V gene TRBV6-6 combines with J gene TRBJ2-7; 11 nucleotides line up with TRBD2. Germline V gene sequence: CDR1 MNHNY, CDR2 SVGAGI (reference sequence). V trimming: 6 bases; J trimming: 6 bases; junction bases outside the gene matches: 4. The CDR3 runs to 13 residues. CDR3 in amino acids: CASRAGTSGEQYV. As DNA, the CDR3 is TGTGCCAGCAGAGCCGGGACTAGCGGCGAGCAGTACGTC.

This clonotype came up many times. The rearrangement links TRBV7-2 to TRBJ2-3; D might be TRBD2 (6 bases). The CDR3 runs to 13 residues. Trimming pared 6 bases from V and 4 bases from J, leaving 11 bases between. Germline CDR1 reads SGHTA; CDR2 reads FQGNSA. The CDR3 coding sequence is TGTGCCAGCAGGGTGCGGGGAGCAGATACGCAGTATTTT. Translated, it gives CASRVRGADTQYF. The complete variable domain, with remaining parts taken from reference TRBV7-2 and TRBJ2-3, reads GAGVSQSPSNKVTEKGKDVELRCDPISGHTALYWYRQSLGQGLEFLIYFQGNSAPDKSGLPSDRFSAERTGGSVSTLTIQRTQQEDSAVYLCASRVRGADTQYFGPGTRLTVL.

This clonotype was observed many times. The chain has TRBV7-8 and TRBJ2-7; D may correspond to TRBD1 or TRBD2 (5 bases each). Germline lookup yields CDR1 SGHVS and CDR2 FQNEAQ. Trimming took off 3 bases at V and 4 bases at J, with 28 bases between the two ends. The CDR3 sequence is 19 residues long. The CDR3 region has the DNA TGTGCCAGCAGCTTTCTCCCGGGACGGCGCACTTCAAAGGCTTACGAGCAGTACGTC. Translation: CASSFLPGRRTSKAYEQYV.

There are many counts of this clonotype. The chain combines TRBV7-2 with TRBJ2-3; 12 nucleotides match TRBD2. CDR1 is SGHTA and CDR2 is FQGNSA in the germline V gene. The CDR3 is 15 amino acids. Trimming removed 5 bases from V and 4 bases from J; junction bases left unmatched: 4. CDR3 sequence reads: CASSPSGGDADTQYF. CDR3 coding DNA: TGTGCCAGCAGCCCTAGCGGGGGGGACGCAGATACGCAGTATTTT.

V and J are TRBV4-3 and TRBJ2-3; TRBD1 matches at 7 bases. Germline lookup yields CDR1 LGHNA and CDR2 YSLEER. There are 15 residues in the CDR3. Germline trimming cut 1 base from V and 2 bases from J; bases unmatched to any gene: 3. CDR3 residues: CASSQGRGITDTQYF. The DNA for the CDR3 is TGCGCCAGCAGCCAAGGCAGGGGGATCACAGATACGCAGTATTTT.

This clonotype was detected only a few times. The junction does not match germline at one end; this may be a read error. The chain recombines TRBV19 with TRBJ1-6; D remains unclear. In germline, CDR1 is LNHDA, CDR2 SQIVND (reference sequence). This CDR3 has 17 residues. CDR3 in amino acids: CASSTSTALRSNLPLHF. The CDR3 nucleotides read TGTGCCAGTAGTACTTCCACGGCCCTCCGCTCTAATTTACCCCTCCACTTT.

The CDR3 loop reads CASYREQGANTGELFF. The CDR3 nucleotides are TGTGCCAGTTATAGGGAACAGGGTGCGAACACCGGGGAGCTGTTTTTT. This chain links TRBV7-6 with TRBJ2-2; possible D gene TRBD1, 6 bases. V dropped 9 bases and J dropped 0 bases, with 17 bases sitting between them. CDR1 is SGHVS, CDR2 FNYEAQ, per germline. CDR3 length: 16 residues.

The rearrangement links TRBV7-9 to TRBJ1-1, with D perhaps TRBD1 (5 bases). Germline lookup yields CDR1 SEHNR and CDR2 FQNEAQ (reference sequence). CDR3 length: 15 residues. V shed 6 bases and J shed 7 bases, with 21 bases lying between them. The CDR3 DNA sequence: TGTGCCAGCAGTGCCGCGAGTCGGGGGAATCTTGAAGCTTTCTTT. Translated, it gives CASSAASRGNLEAFF.

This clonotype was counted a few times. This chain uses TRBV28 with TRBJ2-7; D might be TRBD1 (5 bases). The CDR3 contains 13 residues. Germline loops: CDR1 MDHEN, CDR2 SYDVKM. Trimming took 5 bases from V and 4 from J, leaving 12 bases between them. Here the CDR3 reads CASSHPDRYEQYV. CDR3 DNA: TGTGCCAGCAGTCACCCCGACAGATACGAGCAGTACGTC.

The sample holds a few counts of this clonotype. The CDR3: CASGLVGTEAFF. The CDR3, as DNA: TGTGCTAGTGGTTTGGTCGGGACTGAAGCTTTCTTT. The J gene is TRBJ1-1, the V gene TRBV12-5; D not certain. From germline, CDR1 is LGHNT and CDR2 FRNRAP. V was clipped by 0 bases and J by 5 bases, with 4 bases between them. This CDR3 contains 12 residues.

CDR3: CASSLSGSYGYTF. CDR3 coding DNA: TGTGCCAGCAGTTTATCTGGGAGCTATGGCTACACCTTC. The gene calls are TRBV27 and TRBJ1-2; no definite D call. The CDR3 has 13 amino acids. Deletions cut 0 bases from V and 4 bases from J, with 6 bases between. Germline V CDR1 and CDR2: MNHEY, SMNVEV (reference sequence).

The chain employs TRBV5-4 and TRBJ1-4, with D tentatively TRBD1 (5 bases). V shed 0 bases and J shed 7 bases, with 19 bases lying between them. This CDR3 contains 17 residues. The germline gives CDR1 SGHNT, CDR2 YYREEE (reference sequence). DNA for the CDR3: TGTGCCAGCAGCTTGGCCAGGGATGGGCGGAGGGGTGAAAAACTGTTTTTT. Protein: CASSLARDGRRGEKLFF.

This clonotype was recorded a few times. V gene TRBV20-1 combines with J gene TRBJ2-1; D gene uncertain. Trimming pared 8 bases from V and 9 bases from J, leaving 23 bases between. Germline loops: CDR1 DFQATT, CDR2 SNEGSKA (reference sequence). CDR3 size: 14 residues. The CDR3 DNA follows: TGCAGTCCCCAAGGCGCTGAAGCTGGCGGTGAGCAGTTCTTC. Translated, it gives CSPQGAEAGGEQFF.

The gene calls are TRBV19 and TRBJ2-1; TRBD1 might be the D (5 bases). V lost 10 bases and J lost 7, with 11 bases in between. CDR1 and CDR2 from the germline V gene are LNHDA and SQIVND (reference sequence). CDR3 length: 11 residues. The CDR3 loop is CATQGANEQFF. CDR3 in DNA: TGTGCCACACAAGGGGCGAATGAGCAGTTCTTC.

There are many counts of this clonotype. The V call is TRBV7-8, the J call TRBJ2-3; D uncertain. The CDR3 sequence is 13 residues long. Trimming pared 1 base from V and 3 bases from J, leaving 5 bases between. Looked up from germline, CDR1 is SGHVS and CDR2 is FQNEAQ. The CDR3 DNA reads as TGTGCCAGCAGCTTAGTGCGTACAGATACGCAGTATTTT. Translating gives CASSLVRTDTQYF.